The 9 T cell receptor beta chains reported below all come from one sample, sequenced in a study of TIL therapy for anti-PD-1-resistant metastatic lung cancer. This was the immunoSEQ v3 assay. The protocol was immunoSEQ multiplex PCR, while the TCRdb copy is restricted to in-frame clones and leaves out a portion. The sample has about 52,000 clones, about 80% seen once. Stated time point: pre-treatment sample, taken before nivolumab and TIL therapy. Sequences were derived from blood, sampled at baseline. These receptors were collected from a woman aged 25 to 80 with non-small cell lung cancer.

The V call is TRBV11-2, the J call TRBJ1-1; D is possibly TRBD1 (6 bases). CDR1 SGHAT and CDR2 FQNNGV come from the germline V gene. V was pared by 5 bases and J by 1 base, with 14 bases between. This CDR3 contains 15 residues. The CDR3 reads CASSHIGQRNTEAFF. CDR3 nucleotides: TGTGCCAGCAGCCACATTGGACAGCGGAACACTGAAGCTTTCTTT.

The V gene is TRBV6-6, the J gene TRBJ2-7, with TRBD1 matching over 8 bases. The germline V gene has CDR1 MNHNY and CDR2 SVGAGI (reference sequence). V dropped 5 bases and J dropped 3; count of bases not matched to a gene: 6. The CDR3 totals 14 residues. DNA for the CDR3: TGTGCCAGCAGTATTCGGGACAGGAGCTACGAGCAGTACTTC. Translation: CASSIRDRSYEQYF.

The chain is built from TRBV19 and TRBJ2-6; 8 nucleotides agree with TRBD2. The CDR3 length is 17 residues. The V and J ends lost 3 bases and 2 bases, in that order; junction bases with no gene match: 6. CDR1 is LNHDA and CDR2 is SQIVND in the germline V gene (reference sequence). The CDR3 protein is CASSIPLSGTGANVLTF. The CDR3 DNA sequence: TGTGCCAGTAGTATCCCCCTTAGCGGGACTGGGGCCAACGTCCTGACTTTC. The full variable domain, rest sourced from reference TRBV19 and TRBJ2-6, is DGGITQSPKYLFRKEGQNVTLSCEQNLNHDAMYWYRQDPGQGLRLIYYSQIVNDFQKGDIAEGYSVSREKKESFPLTVTSAQKNPTAFYLCASSIPLSGTGANVLTFGAGSRLTVL.

V and J are TRBV5-4 and TRBJ2-5, with 10 nucleotides matching TRBD2. Germline loops: CDR1 SGHNT, CDR2 YYREEE (reference sequence). V lost 4 bases to trimming and J lost 2 bases; unmatched junction nucleotides: 5. The CDR3 is 15 residues long. CDR3 region: CASSTYSGGQETQYF. DNA of the CDR3: TGTGCCAGCAGCACCTATAGCGGGGGGCAAGAGACCCAGTACTTC.

The J gene is TRBJ2-1, the V gene TRBV4-2; 10 nucleotides match TRBD2. In germline, CDR1 is LGHNA, CDR2 YNFKEQ. The V segment lost 1 base and the J segment 5 bases; nucleotides outside the gene matches: 5. The CDR3 is made up of 16 amino acids. The CDR3 DNA is TGTGCCAGCAGCCAAGTGCCTAGCGGGAGTCACAATGAGCAGTTCTTC. It is translated as CASSQVPSGSHNEQFF.

The chain uses TRBV5-1 and TRBJ2-2, with 8 bases matching TRBD1. The V gene's germline CDR1 is SGHRS and CDR2 YFSETQ. The trim removed 0 bases at V and 5 bases at J, leaving 6 bases unmatched. This CDR3 is 16 amino acids long. The CDR3 DNA sequence: TGCGCCAGCAGCTTGGCAGGGCAGGGGGCGACCGGGGAGCTGTTTTTT. Its translation: CASSLAGQGATGELFF.

The chain links TRBV12-5 to TRBJ1-5; 10 bases align to TRBD1. V was clipped by 2 bases and J by 1 base; unmatched bases: 8. The V gene's germline CDR1 is LGHNT and CDR2 FRNRAP. This CDR3 is 18 amino acids long. CDR3 region: CASGLPTGGKGSNQPQHF. The CDR3 bases are TGTGCTAGTGGTTTGCCGACAGGGGGCAAAGGGAGCAATCAGCCCCAGCATTTT.

J is TRBJ2-1 and V is TRBV10-2; D possibly corresponds to TRBD1 (6 bases). Deletions cut 6 bases from V and 0 bases from J, with 12 bases between. The CDR3 spans 15 residues. Germline V CDR1 and CDR2: WSHSY, SAAADI. CDR3 sequence reads: CASSPGVASYNEQFF. Here the CDR3 DNA reads TGCGCCAGCAGCCCAGGGGTAGCCTCCTACAATGAGCAGTTCTTC.

The chain employs TRBV15 and TRBJ2-6; a weak D match, TRBD2 (5 bases). The V end lost 5 bases, the J end lost 0 bases, and 14 bases lay between the germline ends. CDR3 length: 17 residues. Germline-derived CDR1 and CDR2 are LNHNV and YYDKDF (reference sequence). For the CDR3, the DNA is TGTGCCACCAGCCCCCAGTCGCGGGTCTCTGGGGCCAACGTCCTGACTTTC. Its protein is CATSPQSRVSGANVLTF.